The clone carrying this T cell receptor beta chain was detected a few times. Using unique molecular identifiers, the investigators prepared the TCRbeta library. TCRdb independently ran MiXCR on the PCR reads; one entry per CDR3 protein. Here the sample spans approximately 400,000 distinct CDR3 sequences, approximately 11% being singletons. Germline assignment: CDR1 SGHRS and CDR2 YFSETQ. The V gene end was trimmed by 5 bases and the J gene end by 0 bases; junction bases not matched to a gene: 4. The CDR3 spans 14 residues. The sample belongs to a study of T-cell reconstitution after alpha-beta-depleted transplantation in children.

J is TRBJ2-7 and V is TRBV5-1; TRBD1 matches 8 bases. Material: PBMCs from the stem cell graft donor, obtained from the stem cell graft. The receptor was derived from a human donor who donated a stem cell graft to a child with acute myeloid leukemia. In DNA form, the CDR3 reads TGCGCCAGCAGAGATCAGGGGGCCTCCTACGAGCAGTACTTC. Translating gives CASRDQGASYEQYF.